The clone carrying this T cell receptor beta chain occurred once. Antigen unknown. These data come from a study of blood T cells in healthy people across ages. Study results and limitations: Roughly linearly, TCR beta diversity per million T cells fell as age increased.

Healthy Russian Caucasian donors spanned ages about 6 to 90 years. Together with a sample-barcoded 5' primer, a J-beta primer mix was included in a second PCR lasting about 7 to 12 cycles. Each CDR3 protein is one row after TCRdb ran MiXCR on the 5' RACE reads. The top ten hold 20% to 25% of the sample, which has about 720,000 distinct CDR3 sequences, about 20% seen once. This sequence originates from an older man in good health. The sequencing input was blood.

CDR3 sequence (DNA): TGTGCCAGCAGCCAAGTACTACGGGGGAAAGGCACAGATACGCAGTATTTT. Translating gives CASSQVLRGKGTDTQYF. The chain couples TRBV14 to TRBJ2-3; TRBD2 might be the D (6 bases). The V gene lost 1 base and the J gene lost 1 base, with 15 bases spanning the gap. Germline values: CDR1 SGHDN, CDR2 FVKESK. This CDR3 has 17 amino acids.